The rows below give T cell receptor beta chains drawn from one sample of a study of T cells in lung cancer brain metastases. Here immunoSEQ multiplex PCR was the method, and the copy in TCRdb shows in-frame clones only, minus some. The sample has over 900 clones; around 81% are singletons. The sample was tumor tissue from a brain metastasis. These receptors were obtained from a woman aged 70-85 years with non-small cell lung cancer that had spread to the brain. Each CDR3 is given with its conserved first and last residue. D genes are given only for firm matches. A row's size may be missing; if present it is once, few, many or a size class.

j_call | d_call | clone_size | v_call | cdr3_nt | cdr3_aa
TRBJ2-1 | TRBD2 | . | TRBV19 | TGTGCCAGTAGTATAGTGGGACTAGCGGGGGGAAATGAGCAGTTCTTC | CASSIVGLAGGNEQFF
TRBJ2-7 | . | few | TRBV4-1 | TGCGCCAGCAGGCCGGACACAATCTCCTACGAGCAGTACTTC | CASRPDTISYEQYF
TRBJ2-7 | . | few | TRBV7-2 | TGTGCCAGCAGCTTAGACGGGGATACCTACGAGCAGTACTTC | CASSLDGDTYEQYF
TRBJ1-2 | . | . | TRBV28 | TGTGCCAGCTTCGCGATTAACTATGGCTACACCTTC | CASFAINYGYTF
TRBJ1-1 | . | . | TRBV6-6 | TGTGCCAGCACCCAGACAGCCCTTAACACTGAAGCTTTCTTT | CASTQTALNTEAFF
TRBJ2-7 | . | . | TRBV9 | TGTGCCAGCAGCGTAGGGGACGGGAGAGGATCTGGCCTCAACGAGCAGTACTTC | CASSVGDGRGSGLNEQYF
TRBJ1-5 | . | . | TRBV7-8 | TGTGCCAGCAGCTTATGGTGGGGGGGGTCGAATAATCAGCCCCAGCATTTT | CASSLWWGGSNNQPQHF
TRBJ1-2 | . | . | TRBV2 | TGTGCCAGCAGTGAAGTCGGAGGGGCCGGCGGCTACACCTTC | CASSEVGGAGGYTF
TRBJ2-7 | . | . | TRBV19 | TGTGCCAGTAGTATGGTGATGGGCGCCTCCTACGAGCAGTACTTC | CASSMVMGASYEQYF
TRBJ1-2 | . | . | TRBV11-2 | TGTGCCAGCAGCTTATTTAAGGGAAGTCGGGACTACACCTTC | CASSLFKGSRDYTF
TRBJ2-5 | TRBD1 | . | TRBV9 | TGTGCCAGCAGCGCCGAGGGGACAGTAGAGACCCAGTACTTC | CASSAEGTVETQYF
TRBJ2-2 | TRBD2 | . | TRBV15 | TGTGCCACCAGCGGGACGGGACTAGCAAAACCCGGGGAGCTGTTTTTT | CATSGTGLAKPGELFF
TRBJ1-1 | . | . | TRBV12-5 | TGTGCTAGTGGTTTGGGGCAGGGACCGAACACTGAAGCTTTCTTT | CASGLGQGPNTEAFF
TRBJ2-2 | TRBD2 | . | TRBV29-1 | TGCAGCGTTGAATTCGCTAGCGGGAGAGCGAACACCGGGGAGCTGTTTTTT | CSVEFASGRANTGELFF
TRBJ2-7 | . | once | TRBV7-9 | TGTGCCAGCGGGGACGGAAATTACGAGCAGTACTTC | CASGDGNYEQYF
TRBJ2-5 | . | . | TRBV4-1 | TGCGCCAGCAGCGGGGGCGGGTCGCATAGTCAAGAGACCCAGTACTTC | CASSGGGSHSQETQYF
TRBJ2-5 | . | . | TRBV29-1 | TGCAGCGTTTACGGACGAGGCGAAGAGACCCAGTACTTC | CSVYGRGEETQYF
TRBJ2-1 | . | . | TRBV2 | TGTGCCAGCAGTGGTCTAGTGTCGTACAATGAGCAGTTCTTC | CASSGLVSYNEQFF
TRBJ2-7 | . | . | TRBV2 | TGTGCCAGCATCCGATCTATCGGCTCCTACGAGCAGTACTTC | CASIRSIGSYEQYF
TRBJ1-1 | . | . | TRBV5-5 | TGTGCCAGCAGCCCTACAGGGAGCACTGAAGCTTTCTTT | CASSPTGSTEAFF
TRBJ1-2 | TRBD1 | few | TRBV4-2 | TGTGCCAGCAGCCAAGATTCGGGACAGGGAATTGGGTATGGCTACACCTTC | CASSQDSGQGIGYGYTF
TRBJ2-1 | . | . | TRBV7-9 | TGTGCCAGCAGCAATACTACAGGGGCGGGGGAGCAGTTCTTC | CASSNTTGAGEQFF
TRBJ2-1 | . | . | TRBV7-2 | TGTGCCAGCCCCCAATCGGCCAATGAGCAGTTCTTC | CASPQSANEQFF